This T cell receptor (beta chain) was found in a study of shared clonotypes between healthy human individuals. Study results and limitations: Clonotype sharing across donors was expected to vary with sequencing depth.

Libraries were prepared by immunoSEQ multiplex PCR; TCRdb keeps only in-frame clonotypes and omits some of them. This table has some 2.4 million clones, 80% to 95% appearing once. Turning to this clone: Its specificity is not known.

The investigators split CD4+ cells into a CD45RA+ naive subset and a CD45RA-negative memory subset. The ends lost 4 bases at V and 5 bases at J; junction bases unmatched: 10. The CDR3 extends over 15 amino acids. Germline CDR1 and CDR2: LGHNA and YSLEER. This sequence joins TRBV4-3 and TRBJ2-7; TRBD2 matches at 8 bases. The clonotype comes from a man aged 18 to 29 in good health. Some clones in this sample may be carry-over from other donors' samples. Specimen: naive CD4+ T cells from PBMCs. The sample's subset: CD45RA+ positively selected. The CDR3 loop reads CASSRNSGTRNEQYF. CDR3 sequence (DNA): TGCGCCAGCAGCCGAAACTCCGGGACTAGAAACGAGCAGTACTTC.